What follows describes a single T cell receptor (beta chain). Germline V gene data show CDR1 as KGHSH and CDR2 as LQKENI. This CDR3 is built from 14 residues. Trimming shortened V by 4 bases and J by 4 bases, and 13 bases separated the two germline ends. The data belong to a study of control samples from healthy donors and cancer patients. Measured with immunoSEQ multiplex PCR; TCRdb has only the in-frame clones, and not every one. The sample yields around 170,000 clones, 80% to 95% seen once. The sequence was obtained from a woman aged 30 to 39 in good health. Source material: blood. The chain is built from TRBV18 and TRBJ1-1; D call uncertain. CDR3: CASSLNQRSTEAFF. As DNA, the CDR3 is TGTGCCAGCTCACTCAACCAGCGGAGCACTGAAGCTTTCTTT. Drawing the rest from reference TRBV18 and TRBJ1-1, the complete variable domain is NAGVMQNPRHLVRRRGQEARLRCSPMKGHSHVYWYRQLPEEGLKFMVYLQKENIIDESGMPKERFSAEFPKEGPSILRIQQVVRGDSAAYFCASSLNQRSTEAFFGQGTRLTVV.